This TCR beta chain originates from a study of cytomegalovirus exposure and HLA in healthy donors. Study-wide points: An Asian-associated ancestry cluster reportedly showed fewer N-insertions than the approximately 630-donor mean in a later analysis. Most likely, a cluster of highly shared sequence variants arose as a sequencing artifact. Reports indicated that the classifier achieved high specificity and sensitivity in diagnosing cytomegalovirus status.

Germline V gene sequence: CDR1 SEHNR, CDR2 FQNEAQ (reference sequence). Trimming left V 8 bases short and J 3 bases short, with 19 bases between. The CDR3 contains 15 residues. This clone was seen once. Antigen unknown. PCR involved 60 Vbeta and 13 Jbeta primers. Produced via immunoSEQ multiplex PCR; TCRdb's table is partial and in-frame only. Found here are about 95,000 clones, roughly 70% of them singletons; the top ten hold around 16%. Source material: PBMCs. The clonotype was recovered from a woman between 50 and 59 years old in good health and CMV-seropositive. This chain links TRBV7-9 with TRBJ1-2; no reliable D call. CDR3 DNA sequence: TGTGCCAGCTCCCTCACCCAAACAGAATACTATGGCTACACCTTC. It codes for CASSLTQTEYYGYTF.